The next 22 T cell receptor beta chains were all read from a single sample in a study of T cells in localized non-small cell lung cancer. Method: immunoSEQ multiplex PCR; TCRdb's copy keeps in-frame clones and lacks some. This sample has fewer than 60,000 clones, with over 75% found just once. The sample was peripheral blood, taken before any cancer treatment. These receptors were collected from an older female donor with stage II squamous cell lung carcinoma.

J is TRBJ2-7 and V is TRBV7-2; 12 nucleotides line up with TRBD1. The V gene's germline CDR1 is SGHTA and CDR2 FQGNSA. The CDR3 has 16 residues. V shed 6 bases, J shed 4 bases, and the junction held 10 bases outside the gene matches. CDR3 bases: TGTGCCAGCAGAACCGCCGGGACAGGGGGCAAATACGAGCAGTACTTC. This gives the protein CASRTAGTGGKYEQYF.

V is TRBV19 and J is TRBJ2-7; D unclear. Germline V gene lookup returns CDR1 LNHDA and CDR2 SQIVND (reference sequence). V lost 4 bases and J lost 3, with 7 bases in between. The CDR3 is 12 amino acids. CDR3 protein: CASSNFGYEQYF. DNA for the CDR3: TGTGCCAGTAGTAATTTCGGCTACGAGCAGTACTTC.

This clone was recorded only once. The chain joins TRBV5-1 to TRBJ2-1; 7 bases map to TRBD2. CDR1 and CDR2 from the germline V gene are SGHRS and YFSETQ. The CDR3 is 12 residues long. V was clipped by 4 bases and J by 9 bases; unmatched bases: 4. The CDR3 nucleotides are TGCGCCAGCAGCGGACTAGTGGGTGAGCAGTTCTTC. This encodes CASSGLVGEQFF. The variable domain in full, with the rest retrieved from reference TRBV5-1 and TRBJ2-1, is KAGVTQTPRYLIKTRGQQVTLSCSPISGHRSVSWYQQTPGQGLQFLFEYFSETQRNKGNFPGRFSGRQFSNSRSEMNVSTLELGDSALYLCASSGLVGEQFFGPGTRLTVL.

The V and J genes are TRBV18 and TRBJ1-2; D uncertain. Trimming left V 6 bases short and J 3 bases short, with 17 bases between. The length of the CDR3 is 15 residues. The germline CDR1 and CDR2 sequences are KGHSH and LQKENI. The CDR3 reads CASSPTRTGHYGYTF. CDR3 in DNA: TGTGCCAGCTCCCCAACCCGGACGGGCCACTATGGCTACACCTTC.

The CDR3, as DNA: TGTGCCAGCAGTTACTCGGGGGCAGGTGAAAAACTGTTTTTT. Protein product: CASSYSGAGEKLFF. This chain links TRBV6-5 with TRBJ1-4; D may be TRBD1 (6 bases). The V gene's germline CDR1 is MNHEY and CDR2 SVGAGI. This CDR3 has 14 residues. Trimming removed 0 bases from V and 7 bases from J, with 9 bases in between.

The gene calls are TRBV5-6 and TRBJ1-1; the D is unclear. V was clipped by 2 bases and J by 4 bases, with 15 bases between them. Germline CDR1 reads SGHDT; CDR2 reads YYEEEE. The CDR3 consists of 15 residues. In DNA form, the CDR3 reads TGTGCCAGCAGCTTAGGCACCCGAAGGGCCACTGAAGCTTTCTTT. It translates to CASSLGTRRATEAFF. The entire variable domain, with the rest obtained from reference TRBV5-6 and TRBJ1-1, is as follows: DAGVTQSPTHLIKTRGQQVTLRCSPKSGHDTVSWYQQALGQGPQFIFQYYEEEERQRGNFPDRFSGHQFPNYSSELNVNALLLGDSALYLCASSLGTRRATEAFFGQGTRLTVV.

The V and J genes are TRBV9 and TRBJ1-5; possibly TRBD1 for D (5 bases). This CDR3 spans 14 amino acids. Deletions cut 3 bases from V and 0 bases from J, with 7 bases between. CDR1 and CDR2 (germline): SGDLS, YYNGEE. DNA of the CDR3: TGTGCCAGCAGCGGGGGGTATAGCAATCAGCCCCAGCATTTT. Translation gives CASSGGYSNQPQHF.

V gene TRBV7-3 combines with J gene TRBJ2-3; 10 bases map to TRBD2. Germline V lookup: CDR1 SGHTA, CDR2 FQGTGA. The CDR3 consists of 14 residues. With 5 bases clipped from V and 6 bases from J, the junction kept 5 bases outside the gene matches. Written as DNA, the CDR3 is TGTGCCAGCAGCCCCGGACTAGCGGCCGATACGCAGTATTTT. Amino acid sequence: CASSPGLAADTQYF.

DNA for the CDR3: TGCGCCAGCAGCTTGAGAGGAGATACCTCTGGAAACACCATATATTTT. Protein sequence: CASSLRGDTSGNTIYF. This sequence joins TRBV5-1 and TRBJ1-3; D gene unclear. The CDR3 contains 16 residues. V was cut by 1 base and J by 0 bases, with 11 bases left in between. In germline, CDR1 is SGHRS, CDR2 YFSETQ.

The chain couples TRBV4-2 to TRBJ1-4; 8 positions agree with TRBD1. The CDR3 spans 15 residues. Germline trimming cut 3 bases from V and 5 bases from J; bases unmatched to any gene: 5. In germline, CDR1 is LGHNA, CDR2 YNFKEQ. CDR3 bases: TGTGCCAGCAGCCAGGAGGGACAGGAAAATGAAAAACTGTTTTTT. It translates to CASSQEGQENEKLFF.

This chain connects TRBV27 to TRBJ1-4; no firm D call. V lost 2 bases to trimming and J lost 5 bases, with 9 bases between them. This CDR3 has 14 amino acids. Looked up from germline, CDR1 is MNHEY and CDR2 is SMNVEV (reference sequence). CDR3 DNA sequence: TGTGCCAGCAGTTTAAATCCGAGAAATGAAAAACTGTTTTTT. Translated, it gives CASSLNPRNEKLFF.

In nucleotides, the CDR3 is TGTGCCAGCACCCCACAGGGGGCGAACACTGAAGCTTTCTTT. This codes for CASTPQGANTEAFF. This chain links TRBV7-2 with TRBJ1-1; the match to TRBD1 covers 9 bases. The CDR3 covers 14 residues. Germline assignment: CDR1 SGHTA and CDR2 FQGNSA. After removal of 7 bases from V and 1 base from J, the junction contained 4 bases not matched to a gene. Full variable domain (outside the CDR3, taken from reference TRBV7-2 and TRBJ1-1): GAGVSQSPSNKVTEKGKDVELRCDPISGHTALYWYRQSLGQGLEFLIYFQGNSAPDKSGLPSDRFSAERTGGSVSTLTIQRTQQEDSAVYLCASTPQGANTEAFFGQGTRLTVV.

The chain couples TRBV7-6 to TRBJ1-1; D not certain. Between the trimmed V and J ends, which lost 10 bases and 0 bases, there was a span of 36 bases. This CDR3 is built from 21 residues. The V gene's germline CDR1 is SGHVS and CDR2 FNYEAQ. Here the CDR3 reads CAKPASTRLFRTDLMNTEAFF. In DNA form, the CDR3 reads TGTGCCAAACCCGCCAGCACGAGGTTGTTCCGGACTGACTTAATGAACACTGAAGCTTTCTTT.

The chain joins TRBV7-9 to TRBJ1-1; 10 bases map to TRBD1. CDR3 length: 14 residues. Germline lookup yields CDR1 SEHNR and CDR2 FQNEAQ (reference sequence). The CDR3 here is CVWELTGGFTEAFF. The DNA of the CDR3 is TGTGTTTGGGAGCTGACAGGGGGCTTCACTGAAGCTTTCTTT. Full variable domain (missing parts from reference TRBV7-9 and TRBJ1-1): DTGVSQNPRHKITKRGQNVTFRCDPISEHNRLYWYRQTLGQGPEFLTYFQNEAQLEKSRLLSDRFSAERPKGSFSTLEIQRTEQGDSAMYLCVWELTGGFTEAFFGQGTRLTVV.

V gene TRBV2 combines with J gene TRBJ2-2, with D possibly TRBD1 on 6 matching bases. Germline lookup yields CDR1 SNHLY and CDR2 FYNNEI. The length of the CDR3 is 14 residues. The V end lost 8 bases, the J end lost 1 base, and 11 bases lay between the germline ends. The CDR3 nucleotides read TGTGCCAGCGGACAGAACCAGAACACCGGGGAGCTGTTTTTT. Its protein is CASGQNQNTGELFF.

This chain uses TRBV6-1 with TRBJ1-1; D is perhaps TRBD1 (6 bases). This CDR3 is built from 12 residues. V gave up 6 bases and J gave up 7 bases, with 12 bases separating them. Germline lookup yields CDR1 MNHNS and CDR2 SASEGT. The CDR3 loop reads CASRGATGEAFF. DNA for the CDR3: TGTGCCAGCAGGGGGGCGACAGGTGAAGCTTTCTTT.

Written as DNA, the CDR3 is TGTGCCAGCCGGTTGGGGGACGGTGAAGCTTTCTTT. Residues: CASRLGDGEAFF. The rearrangement uses TRBV19 and TRBJ1-1; maybe TRBD1 (5 bases). Trimming pared 9 bases from V and 7 bases from J, leaving 15 bases between. Germline lookup yields CDR1 LNHDA and CDR2 SQIVND (reference sequence). CDR3 length: 12 residues.

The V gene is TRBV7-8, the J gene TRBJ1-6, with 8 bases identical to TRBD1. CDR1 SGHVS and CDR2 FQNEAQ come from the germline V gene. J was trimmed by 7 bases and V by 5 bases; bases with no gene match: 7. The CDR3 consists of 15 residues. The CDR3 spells CASSRGTGPNSPLHF. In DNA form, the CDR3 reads TGTGCCAGCAGCAGAGGGACAGGCCCCAATTCACCCCTCCACTTT.

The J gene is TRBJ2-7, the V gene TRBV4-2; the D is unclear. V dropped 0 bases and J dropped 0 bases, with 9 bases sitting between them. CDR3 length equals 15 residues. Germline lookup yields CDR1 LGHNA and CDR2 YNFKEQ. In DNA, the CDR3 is TGTGCCAGCAGCCAAGAGGTCCAGGCCTCCTACGAGCAGTACTTC. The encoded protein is CASSQEVQASYEQYF.

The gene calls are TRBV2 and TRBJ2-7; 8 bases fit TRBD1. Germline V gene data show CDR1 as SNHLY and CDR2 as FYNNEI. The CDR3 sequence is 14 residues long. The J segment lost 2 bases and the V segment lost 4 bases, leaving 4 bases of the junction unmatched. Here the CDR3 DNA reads TGTGCCAGCAGTGGGACAGGGCTAACCTACGAGCAGTACTTC. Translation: CASSGTGLTYEQYF.

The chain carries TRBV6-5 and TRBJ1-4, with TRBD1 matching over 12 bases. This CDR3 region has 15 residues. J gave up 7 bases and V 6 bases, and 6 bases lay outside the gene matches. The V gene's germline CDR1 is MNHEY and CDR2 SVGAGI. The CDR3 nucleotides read TGTGCCAGCAGGGGACAGGGGGCAAGGGGTGAAAAACTGTTTTTT. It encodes CASRGQGARGEKLFF.

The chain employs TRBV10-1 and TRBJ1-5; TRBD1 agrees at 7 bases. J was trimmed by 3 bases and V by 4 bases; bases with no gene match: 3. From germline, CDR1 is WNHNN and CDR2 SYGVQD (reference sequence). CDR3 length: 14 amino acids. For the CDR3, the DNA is TGCGCCAGCAGTGGAGGGGGCCCCAATCAGCCCCAGCATTTT. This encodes CASSGGGPNQPQHF.